The clone carrying this TCR beta chain has just a few counts. Its antigen is unidentified. Indicated treatment: roughly ten-day PBMC culture with coronavirus spike peptide pools or control peptides (ViraFEST assay). CDR3 size: 15 residues. Trimming took off 3 bases at V and 5 bases at J, with 15 bases between the two ends. Germline values: CDR1 MNHNS, CDR2 SASEGT. This sample was taken from a study of vaccination and CD4 T cells after COVID-19. The Oncomine TCR Beta short-read assay sequenced DNA from cultured CD4+ T cells. Using the QIAamp micro DNA kit, genomic DNA was extracted from the CD4+ T cells that had been cultured. One entry per CDR3 protein results from TCRdb running MiXCR on the PCR reads. The sample holds approximately 16,000 distinct CDR3 sequences; around 30% are singletons and the top ten take approximately 14%.

The sequenced material came from cultured CD4+ T cells from blood. The sequence was collected from a human donor with COVID-19. The chain combines TRBV6-1 with TRBJ2-3; perhaps TRBD2 as D (7 bases). The CDR3 reads CASSDRLRGGDTQYF. Here the CDR3 DNA reads TGTGCCAGCAGTGATCGGTTGAGGGGGGGAGATACGCAGTATTTT.